This T cell receptor (beta chain) derives from a study of long-term antiretroviral therapy in people with HIV (dated by TCRdb to about 2022). At the level of the whole study: The earliest samples were collected roughly a decade before the 2015 WHO recommendation for immediate ART, at a time when ART was usually postponed until CD4 counts fell. Whether ART initiation and durable HIV suppression were associated with changes in peripheral blood TRB repertoire composition and diversity was tested in a retrospective serial study. From 25 to 30 adults with confirmed HIV infection, the cohort provided fewer than 200 cryopreserved PBMC samples, gathered serially across a mean of approximately six years (range 1-12). Among the 30 to 35 participants with HIV, about 11 were female. Test extractions of a monoclonal T-cell line alongside a few dozen polyclonal samples showed no cross-contamination during QIAcube processing.

Participants were included only if at least one PBMC sample before ART initiation and at least two post-ART samples were available. Treatment was received in the United States of America by all participants with HIV. Before DNA extraction, cryopreserved samples of roughly 1-10 million PBMC were thawed and washed. At the time of the earliest PBMC sample for each participant with HIV, ages ranged from about 23 to 60 years. PBMC samples were contributed by each participant from 1-4 timepoints before ART initiation and 2-8 timepoints after ART initiation, with a median of 7 samples. Serial HIV viral load, CD4+ T-cell count, ART history and demographic data were obtained for every participant. A Qiagen kit on a QIAcube was used to extract genomic DNA from unsorted PBMC, with samples processed in batches of 12. From its cysteine to its phenylalanine, the CDR3 spans 14 amino acids. CDR3 DNA only is kept here, 42 bases in frame from base 1. V is reduced by 3 bases and J by 2 bases, leaving a spacing of 10 bases between them. Looking up the germline V gene yields CDR1 SGHTS and CDR2 YDEGEE.

Overall study results and their limits: Unsorted PBMC were profiled instead of sorted CD4+ and CD8+ T cells because pre-ART samples had limited cell numbers. The repertoire was dominated across all time points by expanded TRB clones identified before ART initiation, although this dominance was seen to fluctuate and to decrease in many PLHIV after ART. Because PBMC availability was limited, only the TCR beta chain was sequenced, with no alpha chain pairing. A significant increase in TRB diversity was found to be associated with ART initiation, although TRB diversity was observed to remain significantly below that of transplant donor controls even after long-term ART. No data were available on ART adherence, viral resistance or therapy changes, limiting inferences about post-ART repertoire changes. The samples span the years 2004 to 2017, and the ART regimens used may be less effective than current regimens. Narrower CDR3 length ranges were observed in HIV repertoires than in controls, and an antigen-experienced repertoire with only a slight naive shift after ART was suggested by the network structure.

The immunoSEQ hsTCRB v3.0 assay was used at survey level resolution to sequence the TRB variable region. The target sequencing depth for TRB was roughly 40,000-50,000 T-cell genomes per sample. An Illumina MiSeq with a v3 150-cycle kit was used to sequence the pooled TRB libraries. In the authors' own workflow: Repertoire analysis ran in R within a reproducible Nextflow workflow covering QC, data transformation and analysis. Custom analyses were implemented in LymphoSeq2, an R package for AIRR-Seq data exploration. A few samples yielding fewer than 5000 total TRB sequences were excluded, leaving approximately 200 analyzed HIV repertoires. Among the 180 to 200 retained HIV repertoires, about 60 were collected before ART initiation and 120 to 140 were collected after ART initiation. Each repertoire was downsampled to 5000 TRB nucleotide sequences, and summary statistics were averaged across 100 downsampling iterations. The analysis kept only TRB sequences whose CDR3 regions were at least seven amino acids long. Diversity was assessed using a clonality score derived from Shannon entropy and using the Gini coefficient. In repertoire networks, the top 5000 CDR3 amino acid sequences were linked whenever an edit distance of one separated two sequences. For TRB CDR3 amino acid sequences, antigen specificity groups and MHC restriction were predicted with GLIPH2. Known CMV, EBV, HIV or tissue antigen associations were flagged by matching CDR3 amino acid sequences against VDJdb and McPAS-TCR. Pre-ART, post-ART and control groups were compared with Wilcoxon signed-rank tests and Holm-Bonferroni correction. This immuneACCESS table, as held by TCRdb, lists in-frame sequences with V and J called but not all clones. Of the missing ones, under half trace to an unresolved V gene in checked studies; the others have no known cause. V and J calls and clone size are as listed in that table; D and trimming were resolved from the DNA. This sample has about 33,000 clones in its table, and about three quarters of those were observed once. The ten biggest clones cover just over 7% of the sample.

On this clone: Its recognized antigen is unknown. The sample holds no much larger clone one base away, and base qualities are not on file.

Rearrangement joined TRBV5-8 to TRBJ2-3; the D gene cannot be resolved reliably. The input for sequencing was unsorted PBMCs, taken 2 years after starting antiretroviral therapy. The sequence derives from a woman aged 50 to 60 with HIV. The CDR3 protein is CASSYEGYTDTQYF. At the DNA level, the sequence is TGTGCCAGCAGCTACGAAGGCTACACAGATACGCAGTATTTT.